These 11 T cell receptor beta chains came from one sample sequenced in a study of cytomegalovirus exposure and HLA in healthy donors. PCR amplification relied on 60 Vbeta primers (plus 13 Jbeta primers). Clones were read by immunoSEQ multiplex PCR, and TCRdb kept only the in-frame ones, dropping some. The repertoire holds over 100,000 clones, with roughly three quarters as singletons. Sequencing was done on a sample of PBMCs. The receptors originated from a male donor in good health and CMV-seronegative.

The rearrangement links TRBV6-6 to TRBJ1-4, with TRBD1 matching over 7 bases. CDR1 MNHNY and CDR2 SVGAGI come from the germline V gene (reference sequence). Trimming cost V 6 bases and J 0 bases; bases outside gene matches: 4. The CDR3 is 15 residues long. CDR3 nucleotides: TGTGCCAGCAGCACAGGGACAGCAACTAATGAAAAACTGTTTTTT. Its translation: CASSTGTATNEKLFF.

This clone was observed once. J is TRBJ1-5 and V is TRBV2; TRBD1 aligns across 8 bases. V dropped 3 bases and J dropped 6; count of bases not matched to a gene: 7. Germline CDR1 and CDR2: SNHLY and FYNNEI. This CDR3 is 15 amino acids long. CDR3 residues: CASSDGRGQGQPQHF. In DNA, the CDR3 is TGTGCCAGCAGTGACGGCAGGGGGCAAGGTCAGCCCCAGCATTTT.

This clone was recorded only once. The CDR3 sequence is CASSSQAGNQPQHF. The CDR3 DNA reads as TGTGCCAGTAGTAGTCAAGCTGGCAATCAGCCCCAGCATTTT. V is TRBV19 and J is TRBJ1-5; no firm D call. The length of the CDR3 is 14 residues. Germline V lookup: CDR1 LNHDA, CDR2 SQIVND (reference sequence). Trimming took 4 bases from V and 2 from J, leaving 9 bases between them.

This clone is a singleton in its sample. J is TRBJ1-2 and V is TRBV19; D gene ambiguous. The CDR3 consists of 13 residues. Trimming cost V 6 bases and J 4 bases, with 12 bases left between them. From germline, CDR1 is LNHDA and CDR2 SQIVND (reference sequence). CDR3: CASSINPGYGYTF. The CDR3 DNA follows: TGTGCCAGTAGCATTAATCCAGGCTATGGCTACACCTTC.

This clone was seen a handful of times. The chain carries TRBV4-1 and TRBJ1-3; 7 bases are a match to TRBD1. In germline, CDR1 is MGHRA, CDR2 YSYEKL. The ends lost 4 bases at V and 0 bases at J; junction bases unmatched: 6. This CDR3 is 16 amino acids long. CDR3: CASSPRQGSSGNTIYF. Here the CDR3 DNA reads TGCGCCAGCAGCCCGCGACAGGGTAGCTCTGGAAACACCATATATTTT.

Concerning this clone itself: The limits of the CDR3 on the DNA are not certain, so only TCRdb's listed CDR3 is given. The chain carries TRBV30 and TRBJ2-7; TRBD1, the table's D call, lacks a check against the DNA. The germline gives CDR1 GTSNPN, CDR2 SVGIG (reference sequence). The CDR3 has 11 residues if both end residues are counted. CDR3 protein: CAWGQGAFLKF.

The V call is TRBV5-1, the J call TRBJ1-1, with a possible D match to TRBD1 (5 bases). The germline V gene encodes CDR1 SGHRS and CDR2 YFSETQ. V lost 3 bases, J lost 4 bases, and 16 bases lay in between. The CDR3 runs 15 residues. The CDR3 coding sequence is TGCGCCAGCAGCTGGGGGGAAGGGACGGCCACTGAAGCTTTCTTT. This translates into CASSWGEGTATEAFF.

This clone showed up just a few times. The V call is TRBV27, the J call TRBJ1-5; a weak D match, TRBD1 (6 bases). V was shortened by 8 bases and J by 1 base, with 18 bases between the two germline ends. Germline V gene lookup returns CDR1 MNHEY and CDR2 SMNVEV (reference sequence). The CDR3 is 16 residues long. CDR3 in amino acids: CASGGLQGRSNQPQHF. DNA for the CDR3: TGTGCCAGCGGGGGTCTACAGGGAAGGAGCAATCAGCCCCAGCATTTT.

The chain has TRBV2 and TRBJ2-7; D perhaps matches TRBD2 (6 bases). V was shortened by 8 bases and J by 6 bases, with 11 bases between the two germline ends. Germline V gene sequence: CDR1 SNHLY, CDR2 FYNNEI. CDR3 length: 11 residues. CDR3 DNA sequence: TGTGCCAGCCGCGTGGAGGGCGAGCAGTACTTC. Amino acid sequence: CASRVEGEQYF.

The rearrangement uses TRBV11-3 and TRBJ1-2; D is unresolved. V lost 1 base and J 3 bases, leaving 9 bases between the germline ends. CDR1 and CDR2 from the germline V gene are SGHNT and YENEEA. This CDR3 contains 14 residues. The DNA of the CDR3 is TGTGCCAGCAGCTTAGGGCAGACTGACTATGGCTACACCTTC. Translated: CASSLGQTDYGYTF.

The chain recombines TRBV19 with TRBJ2-1; D is unclear. There are 18 residues in the CDR3. Germline-derived CDR1 and CDR2 are LNHDA and SQIVND (reference sequence). The V gene lost 2 bases and the J gene lost 1 base, with 18 bases spanning the gap. CDR3 nucleotide sequence: TGTGCCAGTAGTATATCAGGCAGTGTAATCGCGTCCTACAATGAGCAGTTCTTC. This gives the protein CASSISGSVIASYNEQFF.